Shown below are 18 T cell receptor beta chains from a single sample sequenced in a study of T-cell reconstitution after alpha-beta-depleted transplantation in children. Library preparation (for TCRbeta) was performed with unique molecular identifiers. Via MiXCR, TCRdb re-called the PCR reads, giving one row per CDR3 protein. The sample contains 500,000 or so distinct CDR3 sequences, roughly 33% of which appear only once. The sequencing used PBMCs from the stem cell graft donor, collected from the stem cell graft. These receptors were collected from a human donor who donated a stem cell graft to a child with aplastic anemia.

In its sample, this clonotype was seen a few times. The rearrangement joins TRBV30 to TRBJ2-1; D is unclear. The V end was cut by 3 bases, the J end by 8 bases, with 8 bases between. This CDR3 is 11 amino acids long. Germline V gene sequence: CDR1 GTSNPN, CDR2 SVGIG (reference sequence). The DNA of the CDR3 is TGTGCCTGGAGCATAGGGCATGAGCAGTTCTTC. Protein: CAWSIGHEQFF.

The gene calls are TRBV6-5 and TRBJ2-3, with D perhaps matching TRBD2 (6 bases). CDR1 MNHEY and CDR2 SVGAGI come from the germline V gene. This CDR3 comprises 15 residues. Trimming pared 6 bases from V and 1 base from J, leaving 14 bases between. This chain's CDR3 is CASRLPGLGTDTQYF. CDR3 bases: TGTGCCAGCAGGCTCCCGGGACTGGGCACAGATACGCAGTATTTT.

This clonotype appeared a few times. The chain combines TRBV6-5 with TRBJ2-5, with D unclear. From germline, CDR1 is MNHEY and CDR2 SVGAGI. The CDR3 length is 12 residues. The V end lost 5 bases, the J end lost 2 bases, and 6 bases lay between the germline ends. CDR3 nucleotides: TGTGCCAGCAGTAACATGCAAGAGACCCAGTACTTC. Amino acids: CASSNMQETQYF.

The V and J genes are TRBV7-9 and TRBJ2-5; 8 positions match TRBD1. The CDR3 has 15 amino acids. In germline, CDR1 is SEHNR, CDR2 FQNEAQ (reference sequence). V shed 3 bases, J shed 5 bases, and the junction held 8 bases outside the gene matches. CDR3 coding DNA: TGTGCCAGCAGCTTGCAGGGGGCCCTTCGTGAGACCCAGTACTTC. Its protein product is CASSLQGALRETQYF.

The rearrangement joins TRBV29-1 to TRBJ1-4, with D perhaps matching TRBD1 (5 bases). CDR3 size: 12 residues. Per the germline V gene, CDR1 is SQVTM and CDR2 is ANQGSEA. Trimming removed 3 bases at V and 6 bases at J, with 8 bases between. The CDR3 nucleotides read TGCAGCGTTGATCAGGGTGATGAAAAACTGTTTTTT. Its translation is CSVDQGDEKLFF.

The chain employs TRBV6-2 or TRBV6-3 and TRBJ2-7, with TRBD2 identical over 14 bases. The junction had 10 bases not matched to a gene; V was cut back by 7 bases and J by 5 bases. This CDR3 has 16 residues. The germline V gene encodes CDR1 MNHEY and CDR2 SVGEGT. The CDR3 spells CASIKGLAGAVHEQYF. In DNA, the CDR3 is TGTGCCAGCATTAAGGGACTAGCGGGAGCGGTCCACGAGCAGTACTTC.

This clonotype has more than one count but fewer than ten. The chain employs TRBV6-5 and TRBJ2-1; 13 positions agree with TRBD2. Germline-derived CDR1 and CDR2 are MNHEY and SVGAGI. V was clipped by 6 bases and J by 2 bases; unmatched bases: 1. The CDR3 totals 15 residues. CDR3 nucleotides: TGTGCCAGCAGCACTAGCGGGAGGGCCTACAATGAGCAGTTCTTC. Its protein product is CASSTSGRAYNEQFF.

The chain carries TRBV12-3 or TRBV12-4 and TRBJ2-7, with 7 nucleotides matching TRBD2. This CDR3 contains 15 residues. The J segment lost 7 bases and the V segment lost 5 bases, leaving 14 bases of the junction unmatched. The CDR3 DNA follows: TGTGCCAGCAGTACCGGGACTATCATCTACGGGGAGCAGTACGTC. It specifies CASSTGTIIYGEQYV.

This clonotype turned up a few times. The V call is TRBV7-2, the J call TRBJ2-1; 7 nucleotides match TRBD1. The CDR3 runs to 11 residues. CDR1 and CDR2 from the germline V gene are SGHTA and FQGNSA. Trimming removed 3 bases from V and 12 bases from J; junction bases left unmatched: 2. CDR3 bases: TGTGCCAGCAGCTTTGACAGGGCGCAGTTCTTC. Translated, it gives CASSFDRAQFF.

The rearrangement links TRBV18 to TRBJ2-5; maybe TRBD1 (6 bases). The CDR3 extends over 14 amino acids. V lost 2 bases, J lost 0 bases, and 7 bases lay in between. CDR1 and CDR2 from the germline V gene are KGHSH and LQKENI. Written as DNA, the CDR3 is TGTGCCAGCTCACCAACAGGGAACCAAGAGACCCAGTACTTC. Its translation: CASSPTGNQETQYF.

This clonotype was seen a handful of times. The chain has TRBV28 and TRBJ2-1; no firm D call. Germline lookup yields CDR1 MDHEN and CDR2 SYDVKM. The CDR3 consists of 11 residues. Trimming took 4 bases from V and 8 from J, leaving 6 bases between them. The CDR3 sequence: CASSWRDEQFF. DNA for the CDR3: TGTGCCAGCAGTTGGAGAGATGAGCAGTTCTTC.

This clonotype showed up just once. The V and J genes are TRBV7-2 and TRBJ1-5; D ambiguous. This CDR3 is 15 amino acids long. Germline loops: CDR1 SGHTA, CDR2 FQGNSA. V dropped 1 base and J dropped 4 bases, with 11 bases sitting between them. The CDR3 sequence is CASSLGEASNQPQHF. CDR3 coding DNA: TGTGCCAGCAGCTTAGGTGAGGCCTCTAATCAGCCCCAGCATTTT.

CDR3 protein: CASSQPWTGLDEQFF. DNA for the CDR3: TGTGCCAGCAGTCAACCTTGGACAGGTCTGGATGAGCAGTTCTTC. This rearrangement joins TRBV6-2 or TRBV6-3 to TRBJ2-1; 7 bases match TRBD1. The CDR3 covers 15 residues. Trimming at V came to 5 bases and at J to 8 bases, leaving 12 bases not matched to a gene. CDR1 is MNHEY, CDR2 SVGEGT, per germline.

The chain has TRBV28 and TRBJ2-1, with TRBD1 identical over 11 bases. Germline V CDR1 and CDR2: MDHEN, SYDVKM. The CDR3 has 15 residues. The ends lost 4 bases at V and 6 bases at J; junction bases unmatched: 5. CDR3 sequence (DNA): TGTGCCAGCAGTTGGGGCGGGACAGGGGGCAATGAGCAGTTCTTC. Amino acids: CASSWGGTGGNEQFF.

The chain has TRBV12-3 or TRBV12-4 and TRBJ1-1, with D unclear. This CDR3 has 14 residues. The V gene lost 1 base and the J gene lost 5 bases, with 11 bases spanning the gap. CDR3 nucleotide sequence: TGTGCCAGCAGTTTAGAAAGGGCGCTGACTGAAGCTTTCTTT. Its protein is CASSLERALTEAFF.

This clonotype has just a few counts. The chain has TRBV7-2 and TRBJ1-4; no definite D call. There are 14 residues in the CDR3. From germline, CDR1 is SGHTA and CDR2 FQGNSA. V was clipped by 3 bases and J by 7 bases, with 12 bases between them. The CDR3 DNA reads TGTGCCAGCAGCTTTCGCCCGGAGGGTGAAAAACTGTTTTTT. This gives the protein CASSFRPEGEKLFF.

This clonotype was seen more than once but under ten times. This chain links TRBV20-1 with TRBJ2-1, with a possible D match to TRBD2 (6 bases). Trimming removed 6 bases at V and 4 bases at J, with 19 bases between. CDR1 is DFQATT, CDR2 SNEGSKA, per germline (reference sequence). The CDR3 totals 15 residues. In DNA, the CDR3 is TGCAGTGCGTTATCCCGGGACTCCGTATACAATGAGCAGTTCTTC. Translated, it gives CSALSRDSVYNEQFF.

This chain uses TRBV29-1 with TRBJ2-4; 10 positions agree with TRBD1. Per the germline V gene, CDR1 is SQVTM and CDR2 is ANQGSEA. This CDR3 has 12 amino acids. V dropped 4 bases and J dropped 6; count of bases not matched to a gene: 0. The CDR3 DNA follows: TGCAGCGTTGGGACAGGGGGAAACATTCAGTACTTC. Translating it yields CSVGTGGNIQYF.